This T cell receptor beta chain was captured in a study of T cell responses to AZD1222 COVID-19 vaccine. Study-wide findings and caveats: White British donors predominated, females outnumbered males, and clonal diversity was possibly underestimated. Recipients of AZD1222 seropositive at baseline numbered only 5 to 7. Two AZD1222 administrations were followed by greater Spike-specific TCR breadth and depth.

With regard to this clone: Its antigen is unidentified.

The length of the CDR3 is 17 residues. Trimming took 4 bases from V and 0 from J, leaving 15 bases between them. Germline V gene lookup returns CDR1 KGHDR and CDR2 SFDVKD. Data came from immunoSEQ multiplex PCR; TCRdb stores just in-frame clones and leaves some out. Here the sample spans some 80,000 clones, 85% to 90% being singletons. The sample was peripheral blood, taken on day 0 of AZD1222 vaccination. The TCR comes from an adult in good health. This rearrangement joins TRBV24-1 to TRBJ1-5, with D possibly TRBD1 on 5 matching bases. DNA of the CDR3: TGTGCCACCAGTGACCCCCGGGGGACTGATAGCAATCAGCCCCAGCATTTT. Protein product: CATSDPRGTDSNQPQHF.